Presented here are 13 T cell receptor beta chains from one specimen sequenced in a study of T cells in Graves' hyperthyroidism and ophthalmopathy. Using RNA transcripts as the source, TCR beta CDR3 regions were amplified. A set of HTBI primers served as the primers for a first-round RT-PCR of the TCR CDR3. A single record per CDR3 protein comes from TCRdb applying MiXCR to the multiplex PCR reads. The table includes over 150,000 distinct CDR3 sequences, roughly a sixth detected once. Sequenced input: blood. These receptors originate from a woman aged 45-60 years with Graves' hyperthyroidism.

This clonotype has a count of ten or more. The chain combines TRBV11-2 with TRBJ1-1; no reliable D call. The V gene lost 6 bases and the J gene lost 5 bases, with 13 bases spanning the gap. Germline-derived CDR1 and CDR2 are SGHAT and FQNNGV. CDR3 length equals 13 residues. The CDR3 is CASSPGLGTEAFF. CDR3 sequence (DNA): TGTGCCAGCAGTCCCGGGCTGGGGACTGAAGCTTTCTTT.

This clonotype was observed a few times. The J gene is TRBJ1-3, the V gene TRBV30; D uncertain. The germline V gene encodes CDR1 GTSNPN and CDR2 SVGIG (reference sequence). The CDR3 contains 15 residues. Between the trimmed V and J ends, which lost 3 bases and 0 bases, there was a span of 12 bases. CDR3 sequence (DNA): TGTGCCTGGAGGAAGAATCCCGCCTCTGGAAACACCATATATTTT. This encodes CAWRKNPASGNTIYF.

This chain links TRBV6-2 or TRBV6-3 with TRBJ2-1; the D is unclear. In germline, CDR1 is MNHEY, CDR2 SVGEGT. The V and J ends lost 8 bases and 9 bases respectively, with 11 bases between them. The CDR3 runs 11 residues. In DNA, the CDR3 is TGTGCCAGCGATTTGGGCGGTGAGCAGTTCTTC. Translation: CASDLGGEQFF.

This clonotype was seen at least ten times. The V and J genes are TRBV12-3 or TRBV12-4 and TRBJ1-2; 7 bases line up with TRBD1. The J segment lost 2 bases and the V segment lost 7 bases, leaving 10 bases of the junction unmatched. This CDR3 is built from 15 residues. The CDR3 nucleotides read TGTGCCAGCATTATAACTAGGGGGCCCAACTATGGCTACACCTTC. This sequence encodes CASIITRGPNYGYTF.

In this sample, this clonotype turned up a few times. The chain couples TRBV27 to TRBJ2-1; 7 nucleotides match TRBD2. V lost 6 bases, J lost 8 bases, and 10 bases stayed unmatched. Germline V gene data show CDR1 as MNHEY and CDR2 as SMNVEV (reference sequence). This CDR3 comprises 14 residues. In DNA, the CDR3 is TGTGCCAGCAGCCGAGGACTAGTTTTCGATGAGCAGTTCTTC. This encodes CASSRGLVFDEQFF.

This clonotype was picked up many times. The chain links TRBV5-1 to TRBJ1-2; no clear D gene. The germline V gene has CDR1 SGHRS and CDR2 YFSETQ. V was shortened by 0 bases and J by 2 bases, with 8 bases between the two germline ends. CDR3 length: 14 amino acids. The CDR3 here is CASSLVGKNYGYTF. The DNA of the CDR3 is TGCGCCAGCAGCTTGGTCGGCAAAAACTATGGCTACACCTTC.

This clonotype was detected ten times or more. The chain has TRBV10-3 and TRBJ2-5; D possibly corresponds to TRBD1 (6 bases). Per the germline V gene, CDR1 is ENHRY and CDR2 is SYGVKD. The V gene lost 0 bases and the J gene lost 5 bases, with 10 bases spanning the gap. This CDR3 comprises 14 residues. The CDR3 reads CAISESGARETQYF. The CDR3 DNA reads TGTGCCATCAGTGAGTCGGGGGCCCGGGAGACCCAGTACTTC.

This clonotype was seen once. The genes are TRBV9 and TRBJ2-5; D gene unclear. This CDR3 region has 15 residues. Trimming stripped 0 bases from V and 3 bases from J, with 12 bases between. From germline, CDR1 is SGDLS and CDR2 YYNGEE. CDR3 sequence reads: CASSVAVSYKETQYF. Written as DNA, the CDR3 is TGTGCCAGCAGCGTAGCGGTTTCGTATAAAGAGACCCAGTACTTC.

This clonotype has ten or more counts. Here the CDR3 reads CASSLKDHGGRWPQHF. The CDR3 DNA sequence: TGTGCCAGCAGTTTAAAGGACCATGGGGGGCGGTGGCCCCAGCATTTT. The chain joins TRBV28 to TRBJ1-5; possibly TRBD1 for D (6 bases). The V gene's germline CDR1 is MDHEN and CDR2 SYDVKM. The CDR3 sequence is 16 residues long. V was pared by 2 bases and J by 9 bases, with 20 bases between. Drawing the rest from reference TRBV28 and TRBJ1-5, the complete variable domain is DVKVTQSSRYLVKRTGEKVFLECVQDMDHENMFWYRQDPGLGLRLIYFSYDVKMKEKGDIPEGYSVSREKKERFSLILESASTNQTSMYLCASSLKDHGGRWPQHFGDGTRLSIL.

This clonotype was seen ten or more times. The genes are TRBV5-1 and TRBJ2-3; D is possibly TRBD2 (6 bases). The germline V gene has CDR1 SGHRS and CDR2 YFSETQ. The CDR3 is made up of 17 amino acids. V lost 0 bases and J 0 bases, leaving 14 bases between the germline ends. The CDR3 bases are TGCGCCAGCAGCTTGGGGCGCCCGGAGGGGAGCACAGATACGCAGTATTTT. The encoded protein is CASSLGRPEGSTDTQYF. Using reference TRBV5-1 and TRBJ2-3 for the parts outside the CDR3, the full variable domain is KAGVTQTPRYLIKTRGQQVTLSCSPISGHRSVSWYQQTPGQGLQFLFEYFSETQRNKGNFPGRFSGRQFSNSRSEMNVSTLELGDSALYLCASSLGRPEGSTDTQYFGPGTRLTVL.

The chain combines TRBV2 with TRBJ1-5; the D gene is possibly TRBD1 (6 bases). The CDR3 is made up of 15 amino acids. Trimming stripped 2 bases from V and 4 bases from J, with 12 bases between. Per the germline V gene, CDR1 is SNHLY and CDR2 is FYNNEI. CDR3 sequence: CASSEKGVMNQPQHF. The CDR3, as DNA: TGTGCCAGCAGTGAAAAGGGGGTTATGAATCAGCCCCAGCATTTT.

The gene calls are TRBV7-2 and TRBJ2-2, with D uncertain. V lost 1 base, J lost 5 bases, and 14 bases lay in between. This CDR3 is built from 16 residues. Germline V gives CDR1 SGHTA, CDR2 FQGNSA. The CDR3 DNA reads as TGTGCCAGCAGCTTAGTTCTGGCGCTGAGTACCGGGGAGCTGTTTTTT. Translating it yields CASSLVLALSTGELFF. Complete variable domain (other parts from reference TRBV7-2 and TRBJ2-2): GAGVSQSPSNKVTEKGKDVELRCDPISGHTALYWYRQSLGQGLEFLIYFQGNSAPDKSGLPSDRFSAERTGGSVSTLTIQRTQQEDSAVYLCASSLVLALSTGELFFGEGSRLTVL.

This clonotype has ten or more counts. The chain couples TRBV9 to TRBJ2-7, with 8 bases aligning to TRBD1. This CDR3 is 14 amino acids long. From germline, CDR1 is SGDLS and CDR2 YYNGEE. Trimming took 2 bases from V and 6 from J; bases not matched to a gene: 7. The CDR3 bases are TGTGCCAGCAGCGTCCGGACAGGGAGTCGCGAGCAGTACTTC. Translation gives CASSVRTGSREQYF.